This entry lists 30 T cell receptor beta chains sequenced from one sample in a study of shared clonotypes between healthy human individuals (dated by TCRdb to about 2020). Preparation of the library involved the immunoSEQ multiplex PCR assay. TCRdb holds this immuneACCESS table with in-frame rearrangements only. Some clones are missing; in checked studies, unresolved V genes explain under half, and the rest has no known cause. The sample records millions of clones, 85% to 95% of which are singletons. The ten top clones hold 1.5% to 2% of the sample. CD8 naive samples consisted of CD45RO-negative cells that were positively selected for CCR7, yielding a CD45RA+CCR7+ population without TemRA cells. The sample consisted of naive CD8+ T cells from PBMCs. The sample's cell subset or site, from its label and the paper: CD45RA+CCR7+. The receptor source for this set is a man aged 18 to 35 in good health. Some clones in this sample may be carry-over from other donors' samples.

The chain couples TRBV27 to TRBJ1-3; D unresolved. V was trimmed by 1 base and J by 4 bases, leaving 8 bases between them. This CDR3 spans 14 amino acids. The germline CDR1 and CDR2 sequences are MNHEY and SMNVEV (reference sequence). The CDR3 region has the DNA TGTGCCAGCAGTTTATTGCCTGTAGGAAACACCATATATTTT. This codes for CASSLLPVGNTIYF.

The CDR3 DNA reads as TGTGCCACCAGCAACAACAGGGTGCGCGAGCAGTACTTC. It translates to CATSNNRVREQYF. The chain couples TRBV15 to TRBJ2-7; tentatively, D is TRBD1 (6 bases). Trimming cost V 4 bases and J 6 bases, with 13 bases left between them. The germline CDR1 and CDR2 sequences are LNHNV and YYDKDF (reference sequence). CDR3 size: 13 residues.

The chain joins TRBV27 to TRBJ1-3; possibly TRBD1 for D (6 bases). Germline V gene lookup returns CDR1 MNHEY and CDR2 SMNVEV (reference sequence). The ends were cut back, 5 bases at V and 0 bases at J, with 11 bases in the middle. The CDR3 contains 15 residues. The CDR3 spells CASSPTGYSGNTIYF. Written as DNA, the CDR3 is TGTGCCAGCAGTCCTACAGGGTACTCTGGAAACACCATATATTTT.

The rearrangement joins TRBV9 to TRBJ1-2; D is ambiguous. CDR3 length equals 12 residues. The V and J ends lost 5 bases and 8 bases respectively, with 13 bases between them. CDR1 SGDLS and CDR2 YYNGEE come from the germline V gene. CDR3 nucleotide sequence: TGTGCCAGCAGGGGCGGGTCTGGGGGCTACACCTTC. Translation gives CASRGGSGGYTF.

CDR3 bases: TGTGCCAGCAGTGAGACAGGGTGGGGGGACTACGAGCAGTACTTC. Translated, it gives CASSETGWGDYEQYF. V gene TRBV6-1 combines with J gene TRBJ2-7; the D gene is possibly TRBD1 (7 bases). The germline V gene encodes CDR1 MNHNS and CDR2 SASEGT. The CDR3 length is 15 residues. Trimming left V 3 bases short and J 3 bases short, with 15 bases between.

The J gene is TRBJ2-1, the V gene TRBV11-2; a weak D match, TRBD2 (6 bases). Germline assignment: CDR1 SGHAT and CDR2 FQNNGV. V was cut by 3 bases and J by 7 bases, with 19 bases left in between. The CDR3 is 16 amino acids. CDR3 loop: CASSFSLGGVRNEQFF. The CDR3 nucleotides are TGTGCCAGCAGCTTTAGTCTGGGGGGTGTTAGGAATGAGCAGTTCTTC.

The rearrangement uses TRBV15 and TRBJ2-7; the match to TRBD2 covers 10 bases. J was trimmed by 4 bases and V by 8 bases; bases with no gene match: 8. Germline V gene lookup returns CDR1 LNHNV and CDR2 YYDKDF (reference sequence). There are 14 residues in the CDR3. The CDR3 bases are TGTGCCACCGCGAGCGGGAGGGTCTATTACGAGCAGTACTTC. Its translation is CATASGRVYYEQYF. The variable domain in full, completed from reference TRBV15 and TRBJ2-7, reads DAMVIQNPRYQVTQFGKPVTLSCSQTLNHNVMYWYQQKSSQAPKLLFHYYDKDFNNEADTPDNFQSRRPNTSFCFLDIRSPGLGDTAMYLCATASGRVYYEQYFGPGTRLTVT.

This chain joins TRBV28 and TRBJ2-1; tentatively, D is TRBD2 (6 bases). The germline CDR1 and CDR2 sequences are MDHEN and SYDVKM. The CDR3 is 11 residues long. V dropped 2 bases and J dropped 15 bases, with 11 bases sitting between them. CDR3 region: CASSLGGIRFF. In DNA form, the CDR3 reads TGTGCCAGCAGTTTAGGCGGGATCCGGTTCTTC.

This clone was picked up one time. The same CDR3 is also encoded by other DNA sequences in this sample. The chain joins TRBV27 to TRBJ2-1, with 7 bases matching TRBD1. Germline CDR1 is MNHEY and CDR2 is SMNVEV (reference sequence). This CDR3 has 14 residues. Trimming removed 6 bases from V and 2 bases from J; junction bases left unmatched: 4. The CDR3 is CASSPTGAYNEQFF. The CDR3 DNA sequence: TGTGCCAGCAGCCCTACAGGGGCCTACAATGAGCAGTTCTTC.

The genes are TRBV28 and TRBJ2-1, with a possible D match to TRBD1 (7 bases). In germline, CDR1 is MDHEN, CDR2 SYDVKM. V lost 5 bases and J lost 3, with 20 bases in between. The CDR3 loop spans 17 amino acids. DNA for the CDR3: TGTGCCAGCAGTACCCAGAGGGGGCGGGGTGGCTACAATGAGCAGTTCTTC. Translated: CASSTQRGRGGYNEQFF.

This clone was counted between two and nine times. The genes are TRBV29-1 and TRBJ1-1; no reliable D call. Trimming took off 6 bases at V and 10 bases at J, with 12 bases between the two ends. Germline V gives CDR1 SQVTM, CDR2 ANQGSEA. CDR3 length equals 10 residues. CDR3 in DNA: TGCAGCGTCGTAGACCCGGGAGCTTTCTTT. This codes for CSVVDPGAFF.

The chain recombines TRBV11-2 with TRBJ2-5; D might be TRBD2 (5 bases). The V end was cut by 6 bases, the J end by 3 bases, with 5 bases between. The germline CDR1 and CDR2 sequences are SGHAT and FQNNGV. The CDR3 runs to 11 residues. DNA of the CDR3: TGTGCCAGCAGGAGGGAAGAGACCCAGTACTTC. It codes for CASRREETQYF.

The chain carries TRBV4-2 and TRBJ1-1; D not certain. CDR3 length equals 15 residues. Looked up from germline, CDR1 is LGHNA and CDR2 is YNFKEQ. V lost 0 bases, J lost 8 bases, and 16 bases lay in between. DNA for the CDR3: TGTGCCAGCAGCCAAGATTTAGTAGTAGTGGGGGAAGCTTTCTTT. Translating gives CASSQDLVVVGEAFF.

This clone appeared a single time. V and J are TRBV27 and TRBJ1-5; D ambiguous. The CDR3 spans 15 residues. CDR1 and CDR2 from the germline V gene are MNHEY and SMNVEV (reference sequence). V lost 5 bases to trimming and J lost 2 bases, with 13 bases between them. The CDR3 coding sequence is TGTGCCAGCAGTCCCGGGCCCCCTGGCAATCAGCCCCAGCATTTT. Protein: CASSPGPPGNQPQHF.

CDR3: CASSFHPGTGLSEQYF. CDR3 DNA: TGTGCCAGCAGTTTCCACCCCGGGACAGGGCTAAGCGAGCAGTACTTC. The chain carries TRBV27 and TRBJ2-7; 9 bases match TRBD1. There are 16 residues in the CDR3. V gave up 3 bases and J gave up 6 bases; unmatched junction bases: 12. CDR1 and CDR2 from the germline V gene are MNHEY and SMNVEV (reference sequence).

This clone came up once. V and J are TRBV5-5 and TRBJ1-2, with D unclear. The germline CDR1 and CDR2 sequences are SGHKS and YYEKEE (reference sequence). The germline V and J ends were trimmed by 7 bases and 3 bases, with 16 bases remaining between them. The CDR3 runs to 14 residues. Here the CDR3 reads CASHLGSLDYGYTF. The CDR3 coding sequence is TGTGCCAGCCACCTGGGGAGTTTGGACTATGGCTACACCTTC.

The chain has TRBV29-1 and TRBJ1-1; a weak D match, TRBD1 (5 bases). The CDR3 has 10 amino acids. The V and J ends lost 5 bases and 7 bases respectively, with 8 bases between them. CDR1 and CDR2 (germline): SQVTM, ANQGSEA. The CDR3 coding sequence is TGCAGCGTTCCTGACAGTGAAGCTTTCTTT. It yields the protein CSVPDSEAFF.

The rearrangement joins TRBV2 to TRBJ1-4; D call uncertain. The CDR3 covers 14 residues. In germline, CDR1 is SNHLY, CDR2 FYNNEI. V lost 6 bases, J lost 8 bases, and 16 bases lay in between. This CDR3 is CASSANMGGEKLFF. Here the CDR3 DNA reads TGTGCCAGCAGCGCTAACATGGGTGGGGAAAAACTGTTTTTT.

The chain has TRBV9 and TRBJ2-2, with D unresolved. CDR1 SGDLS and CDR2 YYNGEE come from the germline V gene. CDR3 length: 15 amino acids. The V end was cut by 6 bases, the J end by 6 bases, with 18 bases between. The CDR3 is CASTLGENDAGELFF. The CDR3 DNA sequence: TGTGCCAGCACCCTAGGCGAAAATGATGCCGGGGAGCTGTTTTTT.

V and J are TRBV11-2 and TRBJ1-2; D remains ambiguous. Germline values: CDR1 SGHAT, CDR2 FQNNGV. The V gene lost 3 bases and the J gene lost 8 bases, with 10 bases spanning the gap. The CDR3 length is 12 residues. The CDR3 DNA follows: TGTGCCAGCAGCTTCAGTTCGTGGGGCTACACCTTC. Amino acid sequence: CASSFSSWGYTF.

The J gene is TRBJ2-1, the V gene TRBV6-5; the D is unclear. This CDR3 region has 14 residues. The V end lost 0 bases, the J end lost 7 bases, and 10 bases lay between the germline ends. Germline lookup yields CDR1 MNHEY and CDR2 SVGAGI. The CDR3 sequence: CASSYSIGLNEQFF. CDR3 sequence (DNA): TGTGCCAGCAGTTACTCGATTGGTCTAAATGAGCAGTTCTTC.

The rearrangement links TRBV13 to TRBJ1-1; D call uncertain. The CDR3 length is 14 residues. Germline CDR1 reads PRHDT; CDR2 reads FYEKMQ (reference sequence). Deletions cut 1 base from V and 3 bases from J, with 9 bases between. The CDR3 nucleotides read TGTGCCAGCAGCTTAGCGGGAAAGCACACTGAAGCTTTCTTT. It codes for CASSLAGKHTEAFF.

This clone was observed once. The rearrangement joins TRBV11-3 to TRBJ2-2; D possibly corresponds to TRBD1 (6 bases). CDR3 length: 15 amino acids. V lost 5 bases and J lost 2, with 12 bases in between. Germline-derived CDR1 and CDR2 are SGHNT and YENEEA. The CDR3 DNA sequence: TGTGCCAGCAGCCACCGACAGGCTAACACCGGGGAGCTGTTTTTT. Protein product: CASSHRQANTGELFF.

This sequence joins TRBV6-1 and TRBJ2-5; the match to TRBD2 covers 7 bases. This CDR3 is 14 amino acids long. After removal of 3 bases from V and 3 bases from J, the junction contained 4 bases not matched to a gene. Per the germline V gene, CDR1 is MNHNS and CDR2 is SASEGT. The CDR3 DNA follows: TGTGCCAGCAGTGAGCGGGAGCCCGAAGAGACCCAGTACTTC. Residues: CASSEREPEETQYF.

The CDR3 DNA sequence: TGCGCCAGCAGCCACCGATGGGACAGGGAGGATTACGAGCAGTACTTC. Protein product: CASSHRWDREDYEQYF. J is TRBJ2-7 and V is TRBV4-1; the match to TRBD1 covers 9 bases. Germline loops: CDR1 MGHRA, CDR2 YSYEKL. Losses at the gene ends were 3 bases for V and 4 bases for J; bases not matched to a gene: 10. The CDR3 loop spans 16 amino acids.

As for this clone: Other DNA sequences in the same sample also yield this CDR3. This chain connects TRBV4-3 to TRBJ2-4, with a weak D call TRBD2 (6 bases). CDR3 length: 16 residues. The ends were cut back, 0 bases at V and 1 base at J, with 10 bases in the middle. Germline CDR1 LGHNA, CDR2 YSLEER. The CDR3 DNA sequence: TGCGCCAGCAGCCAAGACCCTGGGGGGGCCAAAAACATTCAGTACTTC. This translates into CASSQDPGGAKNIQYF.

The CDR3 nucleotides read TGTGCCAGCAGCGTAGATACAGGGTGGAGTCAGCCCCAGCATTTT. Encoded protein: CASSVDTGWSQPQHF. The chain links TRBV9 to TRBJ1-5, with a tentative D call TRBD1 (6 bases). Germline CDR1 and CDR2: SGDLS and YYNGEE. Trimming stripped 0 bases from V and 6 bases from J, with 13 bases between. This CDR3 has 15 amino acids.

V and J are TRBV11-2 and TRBJ2-7; D ambiguous. CDR1 SGHAT and CDR2 FQNNGV come from the germline V gene. Between the trimmed V and J ends, which lost 1 base and 4 bases, there was a span of 17 bases. The CDR3 runs 16 residues. The CDR3 nucleotides read TGTGCCAGCAGCTTAGGAGCTGGGTTCAGAAATTACGAGCAGTACTTC. It is translated as CASSLGAGFRNYEQYF.

The J gene is TRBJ2-2, the V gene TRBV6-4; no clear D gene. Germline CDR1 MRHNA, CDR2 SNTAGT. V was shortened by 3 bases and J by 5 bases, with 7 bases between the two germline ends. The CDR3 has 13 amino acids. CDR3 region: CASSEFLTGELFF. The CDR3 bases are TGTGCCAGCAGTGAGTTTTTGACCGGGGAGCTGTTTTTT.

J is TRBJ1-1 and V is TRBV28, with D unclear. CDR3 size: 17 residues. CDR1 MDHEN and CDR2 SYDVKM come from the germline V gene. Trimming left V 1 base short and J 7 bases short, with 22 bases between. DNA of the CDR3: TGTGCCAGCAGTTTATATCCGTCTAAAGGGATCCAACTTGAAGCTTTCTTT. Translation: CASSLYPSKGIQLEAFF. The whole variable domain, remainder taken from reference TRBV28 and TRBJ1-1, is DVKVTQSSRYLVKRTGEKVFLECVQDMDHENMFWYRQDPGLGLRLIYFSYDVKMKEKGDIPEGYSVSREKKERFSLILESASTNQTSMYLCASSLYPSKGIQLEAFFGQGTRLTVV.